This T cell receptor (beta chain) emerged from a study of Graves' ophthalmopathy and Graves' hyperthyroidism. Study at large: Stable hyperthyroid donors showed no ophthalmopathy during 18 months follow-up. General study points: The authors also found most expanded thyroid clonotypes above 0.001 frequency in blood.

From RNA, the CDR3 regions of TCR beta chains were amplified and sequenced. In the first round, RT-PCR was carried out with HTBI primers, and a multiplex PCR formed the second round. TCRdb itself ran the multiplex PCR reads through MiXCR, one entry per CDR3 protein. The top ten hold over 8.5% of the sample, which has around 1,200,000 distinct CDR3 sequences, around a third seen once. V trimming: 3 bases; J trimming: 2 bases; junction bases outside the gene matches: 4. CDR1 and CDR2 from the germline V gene are SGHDN and FVKESK. The CDR3 is made up of 16 amino acids. This clonotype occurred many times. As yet, its antigen is unknown.

Sequenced sample: peripheral blood or thyroid tissue (not recorded which). This chain joins TRBV14 and TRBJ2-5, with 12 bases aligning to TRBD2. This sequence originates from an adult man with Graves' hyperthyroidism. DNA for the CDR3: TGTGCCAGCAGCCATGGACTAGCGGGGCCTCAAGAGACCCAGTACTTC. Amino acid sequence: CASSHGLAGPQETQYF.